This TCR beta chain stems from a study of shared clonotypes between healthy human individuals. About this clone itself: Its antigen remains unknown.

The CDR3 runs 17 residues. Germline loops: CDR1 SEHNR, CDR2 FQNEAQ (reference sequence). V gave up 4 bases and J gave up 6 bases; unmatched junction bases: 12. The study's findings and limits: In a few donors, around 4.8% of naive CD4 clonotypes appeared in common. Only blood samples were collected, and tissue repertoires likely differ. The four-donor shared clonotypes exceeded non-shared clonotypes in generation probability, with non-shared ones scoring lower. Generally, estimated richness proved larger in naive subsets than it did in memory subsets.

Sequencing was performed with immunoSEQ multiplex PCR; in TCRdb, only in-frame clones are kept and a portion is missing. Seen here are 500,000 to 550,000 clones, 95% to 96% observed once, and the top ten hold around 0.066%. The gene calls are TRBV7-9 and TRBJ2-2; 9 positions agree with TRBD1. The clonotype comes from a young woman in good health. The sequenced material came from naive CD4+ T cells sorted from blood. Indicated subset: CD45RA+ positively selected. CDR3 coding DNA: TGTGCCAGCAGCTCACATTGGGACAGGGTATATCCCGGGGAGCTGTTTTTT. This sequence encodes CASSSHWDRVYPGELFF.